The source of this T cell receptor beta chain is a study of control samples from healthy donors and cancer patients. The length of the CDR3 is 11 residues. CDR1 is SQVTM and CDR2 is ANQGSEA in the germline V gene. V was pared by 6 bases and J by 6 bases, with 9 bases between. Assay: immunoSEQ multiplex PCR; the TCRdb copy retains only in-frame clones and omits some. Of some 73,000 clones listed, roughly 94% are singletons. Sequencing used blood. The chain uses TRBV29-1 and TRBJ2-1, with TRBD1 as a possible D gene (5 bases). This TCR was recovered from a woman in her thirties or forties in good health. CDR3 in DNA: TGCAGCGTCGGACACCTCAATGAGCAGTTCTTC. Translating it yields CSVGHLNEQFF.